Listed here are 12 T cell receptor beta chains from one sample, sequenced in a study of regulatory T cells in long-lasting Graves disease. This sample's time point: newly diagnosed GD, antithyroid drugs for less than 3 months. PBMC-extracted RNA yielded the TCR library. Arm-PCR of CDR3 regions and iRepertoire HTBI primers were used to build TCR beta libraries. Each CDR3 protein gets one entry after TCRdb re-called the multiplex PCR reads with MiXCR. The sample has roughly 500,000 distinct CDR3 sequences; 9.5% to 15% are singletons. These data were likewise used in another study, on T cells in Graves' hyperthyroidism and ophthalmopathy.

The starting material was peripheral blood mononuclear cells (PBMCs), obtained at new diagnosis, from a patient treated with antithyroid drugs. The source is a woman in her twenties or thirties with Graves disease.

This clonotype was seen many times. This chain joins TRBV30 and TRBJ2-5; D uncertain. This CDR3 has 12 amino acids. V was trimmed by 4 bases and J by 2 bases, leaving 8 bases between them. Germline V lookup: CDR1 GTSNPN, CDR2 SVGIG (reference sequence). The CDR3 is CAWNHQQETQYF. CDR3 bases: TGTGCCTGGAACCACCAGCAAGAGACCCAGTACTTC.

This clonotype was observed a handful of times. V is TRBV19 and J is TRBJ2-1; a possible D gene is TRBD2 (5 bases). With 6 bases removed from V and 7 bases from J, the gap between germline ends came to 19 bases. CDR3 length equals 15 residues. Germline CDR1 and CDR2: LNHDA and SQIVND (reference sequence). CDR3 protein: CASRDPTGWGNEQFF. In DNA, the CDR3 is TGTGCCAGTAGAGACCCAACGGGATGGGGTAATGAGCAGTTCTTC.

This clonotype was seen at least ten times. The genes are TRBV12-3 or TRBV12-4 and TRBJ2-7; the D is unclear. The CDR3 totals 14 residues. The V gene lost 1 base and the J gene lost 3 bases, with 10 bases spanning the gap. In DNA, the CDR3 is TGTGCCAGCAGTTTAGAAGCAGTAAACTACGAGCAGTACTTC. Its translation: CASSLEAVNYEQYF.

This clonotype has only one observation. Given a far larger clone just one base away, this is likely a sequencing read error. Given the absence of the conserved phenylalanine or tryptophan at the CDR3 end, a read error is likely. This chain uses TRBV5-1 with TRBJ2-1; possible D gene TRBD2, 5 bases. The CDR3 runs to 12 residues. Germline CDR1 reads SGHRS; CDR2 reads YFSETQ. V was clipped by 0 bases and J by 8 bases, with 6 bases between them. The CDR3 protein is CASSLVGDEQFS. For the CDR3, the DNA is TGCGCCAGCAGCTTGGTCGGGGATGAGCAGTTCTCC.

Ten or more counts support this clonotype. The V call is TRBV28, the J call TRBJ2-2; TRBD2 matches 9 bases. The CDR3 runs to 16 residues. The trim removed 5 bases at V and 4 bases at J, leaving 8 bases unmatched. Germline values: CDR1 MDHEN, CDR2 SYDVKM. CDR3 protein: CASSEIAGAGTGELFF. The CDR3 nucleotides are TGTGCCAGCAGTGAGATAGCGGGAGCCGGCACCGGGGAGCTGTTTTTT.

The V call is TRBV10-3, the J call TRBJ2-7; perhaps TRBD1 as D (5 bases). The germline CDR1 and CDR2 sequences are ENHRY and SYGVKD. Trimming left V 3 bases short and J 2 bases short, with 11 bases between. The CDR3 is 14 residues long. The CDR3 sequence is CAISDNRPPYEQYF. In nucleotides, the CDR3 is TGTGCCATCAGTGATAACAGGCCCCCCTACGAGCAGTACTTC.

This clonotype was counted ten times or more. The chain employs TRBV6-1 and TRBJ1-2; D gene uncertain. V lost 6 bases and J lost 0, with 14 bases in between. Germline V gene lookup returns CDR1 MNHNS and CDR2 SASEGT. CDR3 length equals 15 residues. CDR3 amino acids: CASSPRAGTNYGYTF. The CDR3 DNA reads as TGTGCCAGCAGCCCCCGGGCAGGAACTAACTATGGCTACACCTTC.

This clonotype was recorded many times. The chain combines TRBV27 with TRBJ2-1; no clear D. Trimming left V 3 bases short and J 8 bases short, with 11 bases between. The length of the CDR3 is 13 residues. CDR1 MNHEY and CDR2 SMNVEV come from the germline V gene (reference sequence). This chain's CDR3 is CASSFFPGYEQFF. The DNA of the CDR3 is TGTGCCAGCAGTTTTTTCCCTGGGTATGAGCAGTTCTTC.

This clonotype was detected ten times or more. The chain links TRBV6-2 or TRBV6-3 to TRBJ2-3; the D gene is possibly TRBD2 (5 bases). V was shortened by 6 bases and J by 2 bases, with 15 bases between the two germline ends. The length of the CDR3 is 15 residues. CDR1 is MNHEY and CDR2 is SVGEGT in the germline V gene. CDR3 in DNA: TGTGCCAGCAGCAACCGGGATCTAAACACAGATACGCAGTATTTT. This translates into CASSNRDLNTDTQYF.

The chain has TRBV7-9 and TRBJ2-2; a possible D gene is TRBD2 (7 bases). Germline assignment: CDR1 SEHNR and CDR2 FQNEAQ (reference sequence). This CDR3 spans 15 amino acids. Trimming shortened V by 5 bases and J by 5 bases, and 15 bases separated the two germline ends. The CDR3 reads CASSARGARTGELFF. DNA of the CDR3: TGTGCCAGCAGCGCTCGGGGGGCGAGGACCGGGGAGCTGTTTTTT.

The chain couples TRBV28 to TRBJ2-5; 7 bases are shared with TRBD2. Trimming at V came to 6 bases and at J to 1 base, leaving 14 bases not matched to a gene. Germline CDR1 and CDR2: MDHEN and SYDVKM. The CDR3 has 17 residues. The chain's CDR3 is CASSRHTWGGSQETQYF. The CDR3 nucleotides read TGTGCCAGCAGCCGCCATACTTGGGGGGGTTCCCAAGAGACCCAGTACTTC.

This clonotype was seen at least ten times. The chain employs TRBV9 and TRBJ1-4, with 7 positions matching TRBD1. V gave up 2 bases and J gave up 3 bases; unmatched junction bases: 13. Germline CDR1 reads SGDLS; CDR2 reads YYNGEE. CDR3 length: 18 residues. The CDR3 spells CASSVTGYPYEANEKLFF. The CDR3 nucleotides read TGTGCCAGCAGCGTGACAGGGTATCCGTACGAAGCTAATGAAAAACTGTTTTTT.